The 23 T cell receptor beta chains in this list originate from one sample, sequenced in a study of tissue T cells after allogeneic stem cell transplantation. Assay used: immunoSEQ multiplex PCR; TCRdb lists only in-frame clones, some missing. Among approximately 4,000 clones listed, roughly 70% were seen once. The input for sequencing was left colon tissue, taken at autopsy. These TCRs come from a male donor aged 60 or over with lung cancer.

The chain has TRBV19 and TRBJ2-5; TRBD2 aligns across 13 bases. The V segment lost 9 bases and the J segment 1 base; nucleotides outside the gene matches: 11. Germline lookup yields CDR1 LNHDA and CDR2 SQIVND (reference sequence). The CDR3 extends over 17 amino acids. The CDR3 nucleotides read TGTGCCAGCCGGAGACTAGCGGGGGGAGACATCCAAGAGACCCAGTACTTC. It is translated as CASRRLAGGDIQETQYF.

The V call is TRBV18, the J call TRBJ1-4; the D gene is possibly TRBD1 (5 bases). The V gene lost 6 bases and the J gene lost 6 bases, with 8 bases spanning the gap. The CDR3 has 12 residues. CDR1 is KGHSH and CDR2 is LQKENI in the germline V gene. The CDR3 loop is CASSGGDEKLFF. In nucleotides, the CDR3 is TGTGCCAGCTCGGGGGGAGATGAAAAACTGTTTTTT.

Only a few counts were recorded for this clone. The V call is TRBV11-2, the J call TRBJ2-4; D not resolved. The CDR3 consists of 14 residues. Per germline, CDR1 SGHAT and CDR2 FQNNGV. V was cut by 1 base and J by 8 bases, with 12 bases left in between. The DNA of the CDR3 is TGTGCCAGCAGCTTAGCAGACGGACCGTACATTCAGTACTTC. It codes for CASSLADGPYIQYF.

This clone was picked up a small number of times. The chain couples TRBV2 to TRBJ2-5; D uncertain. Trimming cost V 7 bases and J 2 bases, with 5 bases left between them. The CDR3 is 11 residues long. CDR1 and CDR2 from the germline V gene are SNHLY and FYNNEI. CDR3 sequence reads: CASTPQETQYF. The CDR3 coding sequence is TGTGCCAGCACCCCTCAAGAGACCCAGTACTTC.

The V call is TRBV2, the J call TRBJ2-1; D not certain. Trimming left V 3 bases short and J 6 bases short, with 6 bases between. This CDR3 spans 12 amino acids. Germline lookup yields CDR1 SNHLY and CDR2 FYNNEI. CDR3 bases: TGTGCCAGCAGTGATGGTGTCAATGAGCAGTTCTTC. As protein: CASSDGVNEQFF.

The chain links TRBV9 to TRBJ2-3; D remains ambiguous. Trimming took 4 bases from V and 1 from J, leaving 7 bases between them. The CDR3 extends over 13 amino acids. Looked up from germline, CDR1 is SGDLS and CDR2 is YYNGEE. CDR3 nucleotides: TGTGCCAGCAGCAGTTCCGGCACAGATACGCAGTATTTT. This codes for CASSSSGTDTQYF.

This sequence joins TRBV7-9 and TRBJ2-7; 9 bases map to TRBD1. Germline lookup yields CDR1 SEHNR and CDR2 FQNEAQ (reference sequence). The V and J ends lost 4 bases and 7 bases, in that order; junction bases with no gene match: 8. The CDR3 runs 14 residues. For the CDR3, the DNA is TGTGCCAGCAGCTCGACAGGGGGATCGGAAGAGCAGTACTTC. Its protein product is CASSSTGGSEEQYF.

This chain joins TRBV28 and TRBJ1-4; TRBD1 matches at 7 bases. CDR3 length: 14 amino acids. The germline V gene has CDR1 MDHEN and CDR2 SYDVKM. The junction had 7 bases not matched to a gene; V was cut back by 4 bases and J by 8 bases. The CDR3 DNA sequence: TGTGCCAGCAGTTATCGACAGGGAGGGGAAAAACTGTTTTTT. Translated, it gives CASSYRQGGEKLFF.

This CDR3 reads CASSLPSGRTDTQYF. The CDR3 DNA is TGTGCCAGCAGCTTACCTAGCGGGAGGACAGATACGCAGTATTTT. This chain connects TRBV7-2 to TRBJ2-3; 11 bases are shared with TRBD2. The germline gives CDR1 SGHTA, CDR2 FQGNSA. This CDR3 has 15 amino acids. J gave up 3 bases and V 2 bases, and 1 base lay outside the gene matches.

The rearrangement uses TRBV9 and TRBJ1-3; TRBD1 might be the D (6 bases). The V and J ends lost 0 bases and 8 bases respectively, with 12 bases between them. The CDR3 is made up of 14 amino acids. The germline CDR1 and CDR2 sequences are SGDLS and YYNGEE. The CDR3 loop is CASSVVLGADTIYF. In DNA form, the CDR3 reads TGTGCCAGCAGCGTAGTTTTGGGGGCTGACACCATATATTTT.

The chain links TRBV9 to TRBJ2-7, with D unresolved. Trimming stripped 0 bases from V and 6 bases from J, with 10 bases between. CDR1 SGDLS and CDR2 YYNGEE come from the germline V gene. This CDR3 has 13 residues. The CDR3 nucleotides are TGTGCCAGCAGCGTAGCCCCACTTGGCGAGCAGTACTTC. Translating gives CASSVAPLGEQYF.

This rearrangement joins TRBV29-1 to TRBJ2-3; TRBD1 matches 7 bases. V lost 2 bases to trimming and J lost 5 bases; unmatched junction nucleotides: 10. This CDR3 contains 15 residues. Germline values: CDR1 SQVTM, CDR2 ANQGSEA. The CDR3 sequence is CSVERTGAVGDTQYF. In nucleotides, the CDR3 is TGCAGCGTTGAAAGAACAGGGGCTGTGGGAGATACGCAGTATTTT.

V and J are TRBV11-2 and TRBJ2-1; 12 positions agree with TRBD2. This CDR3 is 18 amino acids long. Germline CDR1 SGHAT, CDR2 FQNNGV. With V trimmed by 4 bases and J by 4 bases, 11 bases remained unmatched. In DNA form, the CDR3 reads TGTGCCAGCAGCTCTTACCCCTCGACTAGCGGGAGTTACAATGAGCAGTTCTTC. Encoded protein: CASSSYPSTSGSYNEQFF.

This clone was seen only a few times. V and J are TRBV7-2 and TRBJ1-1; a possible D gene is TRBD1 (5 bases). Trimming left V 6 bases short and J 4 bases short, with 18 bases between. The CDR3 has 15 residues. Germline V lookup: CDR1 SGHTA, CDR2 FQGNSA. The CDR3 nucleotides are TGTGCCAGCAGATACGTCGCGAATGGGGGCACTGAAGCTTTCTTT. Amino acid sequence: CASRYVANGGTEAFF.

This chain connects TRBV27 to TRBJ1-1; D perhaps matches TRBD1 (5 bases). Between the trimmed V and J ends, which lost 6 bases and 1 base, there was a span of 12 bases. The CDR3 sequence is 14 residues long. CDR1 is MNHEY, CDR2 SMNVEV, per germline (reference sequence). The CDR3 loop is CASRLTAPNTEAFF. DNA of the CDR3: TGTGCCAGCAGACTGACAGCCCCGAACACTGAAGCTTTCTTT.

This clone has a handful of counts. The chain recombines TRBV13 with TRBJ1-4; D ambiguous. The germline V gene has CDR1 PRHDT and CDR2 FYEKMQ (reference sequence). V was trimmed by 0 bases and J by 8 bases, leaving 10 bases between them. The CDR3 length is 14 residues. CDR3 amino acids: CASSLGRGWEKLFF. The CDR3 region has the DNA TGTGCCAGCAGCTTAGGCCGAGGGTGGGAAAAACTGTTTTTT.

The chain couples TRBV28 to TRBJ1-6; D gene unclear. The germline V and J ends were trimmed by 5 bases and 7 bases, with 18 bases remaining between them. Germline V gives CDR1 MDHEN, CDR2 SYDVKM. CDR3 size: 16 residues. The DNA for the CDR3 is TGTGCCAGCAGTGAAAAGGTCGACGGAGGGAATTCACCCCTCCACTTT. Residues: CASSEKVDGGNSPLHF.

The V and J genes are TRBV5-1 and TRBJ2-1, with 8 bases identical to TRBD1. Germline CDR1 SGHRS, CDR2 YFSETQ. Trimming removed 4 bases from V and 5 bases from J; junction bases left unmatched: 5. There are 14 residues in the CDR3. CDR3 region: CASSHPDRDNEQFF. The CDR3 nucleotides are TGCGCCAGCAGCCACCCGGACAGGGACAATGAGCAGTTCTTC.

The V and J genes are TRBV6-5 and TRBJ1-1; unclear D gene. V gave up 0 bases and J gave up 1 base, with 9 bases separating them. This CDR3 is 15 amino acids long. Germline V gene sequence: CDR1 MNHEY, CDR2 SVGAGI. As DNA, the CDR3 is TGTGCCAGCAGTTACTCGAGACGGGGGAACACTGAAGCTTTCTTT. Its protein product is CASSYSRRGNTEAFF.

J is TRBJ2-7 and V is TRBV29-1, with 11 bases that match TRBD2. This CDR3 comprises 15 residues. Germline V gene data show CDR1 as SQVTM and CDR2 as ANQGSEA. V trimming: 7 bases; J trimming: 0 bases; junction bases outside the gene matches: 8. CDR3 bases: TGCAGCGGACACTTTAGCGGGAGGGACTCCTACGAGCAGTACTTC. The encoded protein is CSGHFSGRDSYEQYF.

This clone has only one observation. The chain combines TRBV29-1 with TRBJ2-3; D is ambiguous. Trimming pared 7 bases from V and 2 bases from J, leaving 4 bases between. CDR1 is SQVTM, CDR2 ANQGSEA, per germline. The length of the CDR3 is 10 residues. CDR3 in amino acids: CSGLTDTQYF. CDR3 bases: TGCAGCGGACTCACAGATACGCAGTATTTT.

V usage is TRBV5-1 and J usage is TRBJ1-1; possible D gene TRBD1, 5 bases. The CDR3 totals 15 residues. Deletions cut 0 bases from V and 0 bases from J, with 9 bases between. The germline V gene encodes CDR1 SGHRS and CDR2 YFSETQ. The CDR3 sequence: CASSLATGLNTEAFF. The DNA for the CDR3 is TGCGCCAGCAGCTTGGCCACGGGACTGAACACTGAAGCTTTCTTT.

This clone was detected a few times. The rearrangement uses TRBV10-2 and TRBJ2-3, with TRBD1 matching 7 bases. CDR3 length equals 15 residues. Germline CDR1 reads WSHSY; CDR2 reads SAAADI. V was pared by 5 bases and J by 2 bases, with 7 bases of the junction left unmatched. As DNA, the CDR3 is TGCGCCAGCAGTTCGGACAGGACCTACACAGATACGCAGTATTTT. Its translation is CASSSDRTYTDTQYF.